This section outlines one TCR beta chain sequence together with its context. The data originate from a study of blood T cell repertoires in COVID-19. In the study overall: Acute and convalescent COVID-19 samples came from the United States, Italy and Spain.

Under the authors' procedure: From reference gene primer amplification, estimates of nucleated cell counts were derived. Here immunoSEQ multiplex PCR was the method, and the copy in TCRdb shows in-frame clones only, minus some. The V and J calls and the clone size are those of that table, but D and trimming were determined from the DNA. The data show 100,000 to 150,000 clones, about 88% seen once. V was trimmed by 3 bases and J by 8 bases, leaving 8 bases between them. The germline V gene encodes CDR1 SNHLY and CDR2 FYNNEI. The CDR3 totals 13 residues. The sequence derives from an elderly woman with acute or convalescent COVID-19. V usage is TRBV2 and J usage is TRBJ1-6; D not resolved. Sequencing was performed on peripheral blood. CDR3: CASSDPGDSPLHF. The CDR3 DNA is TGTGCCAGCAGTGACCCCGGGGATTCACCCCTCCACTTT. The full variable domain, rest sourced from reference TRBV2 and TRBJ1-6, is EPEVTQTPSHQVTQMGQEVILRCVPISNHLYFYWYRQILGQKVEFLVSFYNNEISEKSEIFDDQFSVERPDGSNFTLKIRSTKLEDSAMYFCASSDPGDSPLHFGNGTRLTVT.